This T cell receptor beta chain was sequenced during a study of cytomegalovirus exposure and HLA in healthy donors. Study-level information: When 350 to 400 donors were genotyped, approximately 81% of them were found to fall in the Caucasian-associated ancestry cluster.

PCR amplification relied on 60 Vbeta primers (plus 13 Jbeta primers). TCRdb's copy holds only in-frame clones and misses some; the assay was immunoSEQ multiplex PCR. This table lists some 75,000 clones. Specimen: PBMCs. The receptor was isolated from a man aged 40-50 years in good health and CMV-seronegative.

This chain's CDR3 is CASSAPKGEKLFF. The DNA for the CDR3 is TGTGCCAGCAGCGCCCCTAAGGGGGAAAAACTGTTTTTT. The genes are TRBV7-9 and TRBJ1-4; tentatively, D is TRBD1 (5 bases). V was trimmed by 5 bases and J by 8 bases, leaving 12 bases between them. Germline CDR1 is SEHNR and CDR2 is FQNEAQ (reference sequence). The length of the CDR3 is 13 residues. The full variable domain, in which reference TRBV7-9 and TRBJ1-4 provide the parts outside the CDR3, is DTGVSQNPRHKITKRGQNVTFRCDPISEHNRLYWYRQTLGQGPEFLTYFQNEAQLEKSRLLSDRFSAERPKGSFSTLEIQRTEQGDSAMYLCASSAPKGEKLFFGSGTQLSVL.